This note documents a single T cell receptor (beta chain) sequence. Its antigen is unidentified. The sample is drawn from a study of blood T cells in healthy people across ages. Study results and caveats: As naive T cell percentage varied, TCR beta diversity correlated strongly with it. Because donor CMV status was unknown, expanded clonotype changes were possibly confounded.

Primers used in a second PCR of roughly 7 to 12 cycles were a sample-barcoded 5' primer and a J-beta primer mix. Each CDR3 protein gets one entry after TCRdb re-called the 5' RACE reads with MiXCR. The table lists nearly 800,000 distinct CDR3 sequences, roughly three fifths of them singletons. The CDR3 is 15 residues long. Germline-derived CDR1 and CDR2 are SGDLS and YYNGEE. J gave up 5 bases and V 0 bases, and 5 bases lay outside the gene matches. Sequences were obtained from blood. The V gene is TRBV9, the J gene TRBJ2-3; 8 bases match TRBD2. This clonotype was sampled from a man between 35 and 55 years old in good health. The DNA for the CDR3 is TGTGCCAGCAGCGTAGGAGCGGGGGCGGGAGATACGCAGTATTTT. It is translated as CASSVGAGAGDTQYF.